One sample yielded the 10 T cell receptor beta chains listed below, sequenced in a study of T-cell reconstitution after alpha-beta-depleted transplantation in children. Unique molecular identifiers featured in how the TCRbeta library was prepared. TCRdb redid the calling of the PCR reads with MiXCR, one entry per CDR3 protein. The sample includes 450,000 to 600,000 distinct CDR3 sequences, about 17% of them seen just once. The starting material was PBMCs from the stem cell graft donor, obtained from the stem cell graft. The receptor set was obtained from a human donor who donated a stem cell graft to a child with acute lymphoblastic leukemia.

The rearrangement joins TRBV7-3 to TRBJ2-3; 11 nucleotides match TRBD2. Germline-derived CDR1 and CDR2 are SGHTA and FQGTGA. V shed 5 bases and J 1 base; nucleotides not matched to a gene: 11. CDR3 length: 18 residues. This CDR3 is CASSGAAGTSGRTDTQYF. As DNA, the CDR3 is TGTGCCAGCAGCGGAGCGGCCGGGACTAGCGGCCGCACAGATACGCAGTATTTT.

The chain employs TRBV5-1 and TRBJ1-1; TRBD1 aligns across 8 bases. There are 14 residues in the CDR3. Trimming took 4 bases from V and 1 from J; bases not matched to a gene: 3. CDR1 and CDR2 (germline): SGHRS, YFSETQ. The CDR3 is CASSRGQENTEAFF. The DNA for the CDR3 is TGCGCCAGCAGCCGGGGACAGGAGAACACTGAAGCTTTCTTT. Together with reference TRBV5-1 and TRBJ1-1, the CDR3 gives the full variable domain: KAGVTQTPRYLIKTRGQQVTLSCSPISGHRSVSWYQQTPGQGLQFLFEYFSETQRNKGNFPGRFSGRQFSNSRSEMNVSTLELGDSALYLCASSRGQENTEAFFGQGTRLTVV.

In this sample, this clonotype turned up a few times. The chain couples TRBV14 to TRBJ2-1; 12 positions agree with TRBD2. V lost 4 bases to trimming and J lost 5 bases; unmatched junction nucleotides: 3. Germline CDR1 reads SGHDN; CDR2 reads FVKESK. The CDR3 runs 15 residues. CDR3 in DNA: TGTGCCAGCAGCCGACTAGCGGGAGCTGACAATGAGCAGTTCTTC. It yields the protein CASSRLAGADNEQFF.

V and J are TRBV5-1 and TRBJ2-3, with a possible D match to TRBD1 (7 bases). This CDR3 is built from 13 residues. V was clipped by 6 bases and J by 3 bases, with 11 bases between them. CDR1 is SGHRS, CDR2 YFSETQ, per germline. Here the CDR3 reads CASMEGATDTQYF. The DNA for the CDR3 is TGCGCCAGCATGGAGGGGGCGACAGATACGCAGTATTTT. Variable domain in full (rest from reference TRBV5-1 and TRBJ2-3): KAGVTQTPRYLIKTRGQQVTLSCSPISGHRSVSWYQQTPGQGLQFLFEYFSETQRNKGNFPGRFSGRQFSNSRSEMNVSTLELGDSALYLCASMEGATDTQYFGPGTRLTVL.

There are a few counts of this clonotype. V usage is TRBV27 and J usage is TRBJ2-7, with 9 bases identical to TRBD1. With V trimmed by 5 bases and J by 5 bases, 4 bases remained unmatched. This CDR3 region has 13 residues. Germline loops: CDR1 MNHEY, CDR2 SMNVEV (reference sequence). CDR3 coding DNA: TGTGCCAGCAGTCACAGGGGGCGCAACGAGCAGTACTTC. It translates to CASSHRGRNEQYF.

This clonotype has more than one count but fewer than ten. CDR3: CASSFLVDRGNEQFF. The DNA for the CDR3 is TGTGCCAGCAGTTTCCTCGTAGACAGGGGAAATGAGCAGTTCTTC. V gene TRBV28 combines with J gene TRBJ2-1, with 8 bases that match TRBD1. This CDR3 is built from 15 residues. Germline CDR1 MDHEN, CDR2 SYDVKM. Trimming at V came to 3 bases and at J to 7 bases, leaving 8 bases not matched to a gene. Variable domain in full (rest from reference TRBV28 and TRBJ2-1): DVKVTQSSRYLVKRTGEKVFLECVQDMDHENMFWYRQDPGLGLRLIYFSYDVKMKEKGDIPEGYSVSREKKERFSLILESASTNQTSMYLCASSFLVDRGNEQFFGPGTRLTVL.

The CDR3 here is CASSQTGTALTGELFF. The CDR3, as DNA: TGTGCCAGCAGCCAAACGGGGACAGCCTTGACCGGGGAGCTGTTTTTT. V is TRBV9 and J is TRBJ2-2, with 7 bases fitting TRBD1. J lost 5 bases, V lost 4 bases, and 11 bases had no gene match. Germline V CDR1 and CDR2: SGDLS, YYNGEE. This CDR3 has 16 amino acids.

This clonotype came up a few times. The CDR3 here is CASSLRPSGSKAGELFF. The CDR3 DNA sequence: TGTGCCAGCAGCTTAAGGCCTAGCGGGAGCAAAGCCGGGGAGCTGTTTTTT. The rearrangement uses TRBV7-3 and TRBJ2-2, with TRBD2 matching over 10 bases. There are 17 residues in the CDR3. The ends lost 1 base at V and 6 bases at J; junction bases unmatched: 8. The germline CDR1 and CDR2 sequences are SGHTA and FQGTGA.

The rearrangement uses TRBV10-3 and TRBJ2-5; D is ambiguous. The germline V and J ends were trimmed by 8 bases and 4 bases, with 17 bases remaining between them. The CDR3 is 14 residues long. Germline lookup yields CDR1 ENHRY and CDR2 SYGVKD. The CDR3 sequence is CAIGSAGPGETQYF. The CDR3 region has the DNA TGTGCCATCGGGTCGGCAGGACCGGGAGAGACCCAGTACTTC.

The sample holds a few counts of this clonotype. V is TRBV7-2 and J is TRBJ1-1, with a possible D match to TRBD1 (5 bases). Germline V gene lookup returns CDR1 SGHTA and CDR2 FQGNSA. The CDR3 runs 21 residues. V was shortened by 7 bases and J by 0 bases, with 33 bases between the two germline ends. For the CDR3, the DNA is TGTGCCAGCAAAACCTTCCGTACGGGGGACCGGCACACTAGAATGAACACTGAAGCTTTCTTT. Its translation is CASKTFRTGDRHTRMNTEAFF.